This TCR beta chain was profiled in a study of cytomegalovirus exposure and HLA in healthy donors. Study in general: Later, an analysis reported that the 95 to 150 validation repertoires had used the same platform as the roughly 660 first-cohort repertoires.

Remarks on this clone: Antigen unknown.

Repertoires were generated with immunoSEQ multiplex PCR, while TCRdb's copy carries only in-frame clones and drops some. Of about 160,000 clones in the sample, approximately 87% are singletons; the top ten hold around 6%. V shed 6 bases and J 0 bases; nucleotides not matched to a gene: 6. This CDR3 has 15 amino acids. CDR1 and CDR2 (germline): SGHAT, FQNNGV. Study-wide results and caveats: Published work reported that the classifier diagnosed cytomegalovirus status with high specificity and sensitivity. The tendency of first-cohort TCR clusters to co-occur in the 95 to 150 validation repertoires was the finding of a later analysis. A list of around 150 TCR beta chains associated with cytomegalovirus was given.

This receptor was taken from a woman under 40 in good health and CMV-seronegative. The sequencing input was PBMCs. This sequence joins TRBV11-2 and TRBJ2-7; 9 nucleotides match TRBD1. This CDR3 reads CASSPTGGSSYEQYF. The CDR3 DNA sequence: TGTGCCAGCAGTCCGACAGGGGGAAGCTCCTACGAGCAGTACTTC. Based on the CDR3 plus reference TRBV11-2 and TRBJ2-7, the full variable domain is EAGVAQSPRYKIIEKRQSVAFWCNPISGHATLYWYQQILGQGPKLLIQFQNNGVVDDSQLPKDRFSAERLKGVDSTLKIQPAKLEDSAVYLCASSPTGGSSYEQYFGPGTRLTVT.